The subject of this entry is one T cell receptor (beta chain). As yet, its antigen is unknown. Sequenced by immunoSEQ multiplex PCR; TCRdb stores in-frame clones only, minus some. This sample has approximately 110,000 clones, with roughly 90% found just once. These data are taken from a study of T cell responses to AZD1222 COVID-19 vaccine. The CDR3 length is 16 residues. The junction had 6 bases not matched to a gene; V was cut back by 4 bases and J by 1 base. Germline V gene lookup returns CDR1 MDHEN and CDR2 SYDVKM. Study-wide findings and caveats: The span of vaccine-associated CD4 TCRs extended across spike, with dominance at 160-218 and 743-854.

The J gene is TRBJ2-5, the V gene TRBV28; 10 nucleotides match TRBD1. The material sequenced was peripheral blood, taken on day 0 of AZD1222 vaccination. This TCR came from an adult in good health. CDR3 bases: TGTGCCAGCAGTTCTAGGGACAGGGGCCCCCAAGAGACCCAGTACTTC. Amino acid sequence: CASSSRDRGPQETQYF.